This T cell receptor (beta chain) was sequenced in a study of blood T cell repertoires in COVID-19. The wider study: Sites in the United States, Italy and Spain provided acute and convalescent COVID-19 samples. T cells, B-cell-depleted T cells, or PBMCs provided the cDNA or gDNA that served as material.

Profiled with immunoSEQ multiplex PCR; TCRdb holds only in-frame clones, not every one. In the table there are 75,000 to 100,000 clones, more than 75% of which are singletons. This TCR was sampled from a human donor in a cohort sampled during active COVID-19. The sample comprised peripheral blood.

DNA for the CDR3: TGTGCCAGCAGTCCCCTGTGGCGGGAGGACACCGGGGAGCTGTTTTTT. It encodes CASSPLWREDTGELFF. This rearrangement joins TRBV27 to TRBJ2-2; 8 nucleotides match TRBD2. Trimming cost V 5 bases and J 3 bases; bases outside gene matches: 8. CDR1 MNHEY and CDR2 SMNVEV come from the germline V gene (reference sequence). This CDR3 spans 16 amino acids.